The 32 T cell receptor beta chains given below trace back to one sample, sequenced in a study of cytomegalovirus exposure and HLA in healthy donors (dated by TCRdb to about 2017). The library came from the immunoSEQ multiplex PCR assay. The multiplex PCR relied on a mix of 60 forward primers for TCR Vbeta segments and 13 reverse primers for TCR Jbeta segments. Imported from immuneACCESS, the table was reduced by TCRdb to in-frame sequences with V and J called. These copies leave out some clones; in studies compared against another copy, an unresolved V gene accounts for under half, and the cause of the remainder is not known. The sample table records roughly 150,000 clones; 80% of these occur just once. The ten most abundant clones make up 2% to 2.5% of the sample. Sequenced sample: PBMCs. These receptors were taken from a man aged 25 to 40 in good health and CMV-seronegative.

This clone has just one count. This chain joins TRBV7-8 and TRBJ2-1; 11 bases fit TRBD2. V shed 1 base, J shed 7 bases, and the junction held 6 bases outside the gene matches. The germline CDR1 and CDR2 sequences are SGHVS and FQNEAQ. The CDR3 is 16 amino acids. The CDR3 reads CASSLGASGRSNEQFF. The CDR3 DNA reads TGTGCCAGCAGCTTAGGGGCTAGCGGGAGGAGTAATGAGCAGTTCTTC.

This chain links TRBV30 with TRBJ2-1, with a possible D match to TRBD2 (7 bases). V lost 5 bases and J 4 bases, leaving 18 bases between the germline ends. CDR3 size: 15 residues. Germline V gives CDR1 GTSNPN, CDR2 SVGIG (reference sequence). CDR3 in DNA: TGTGCCTGGGGGGGGGCGGGGGAGGGGTACAATGAGCAGTTCTTC. Its protein is CAWGGAGEGYNEQFF.

The rearrangement joins TRBV10-3 to TRBJ2-1, with TRBD2 identical over 7 bases. Losses at the gene ends were 6 bases for V and 8 bases for J; bases not matched to a gene: 10. From germline, CDR1 is ENHRY and CDR2 SYGVKD. The CDR3 sequence is 14 residues long. CDR3 in amino acids: CAISAGEGRDEQFF. The CDR3 DNA is TGTGCCATCAGCGCTGGGGAGGGCCGCGATGAGCAGTTCTTC.

The V call is TRBV6-1, the J call TRBJ1-4; weak D call: TRBD1 (5 bases). Germline CDR1 and CDR2: MNHNS and SASEGT. V was clipped by 8 bases and J by 0 bases, with 13 bases between them. The CDR3 is 15 amino acids. The CDR3 coding sequence is TGTGCCAGCGGAGGGGAACCTGCAACTAATGAAAAACTGTTTTTT. It is translated as CASGGEPATNEKLFF.

This chain connects TRBV7-2 to TRBJ1-1; 8 bases match TRBD1. Per germline, CDR1 SGHTA and CDR2 FQGNSA. The CDR3 contains 13 residues. J gave up 1 base and V 10 bases, and 5 bases lay outside the gene matches. The CDR3 nucleotides read TGTGCCACTTCGGGACAGGCGAACACTGAAGCTTTCTTT. Protein sequence: CATSGQANTEAFF. Together with reference TRBV7-2 and TRBJ1-1, the CDR3 gives the full variable domain: GAGVSQSPSNKVTEKGKDVELRCDPISGHTALYWYRQSLGQGLEFLIYFQGNSAPDKSGLPSDRFSAERTGGSVSTLTIQRTQQEDSAVYLCATSGQANTEAFFGQGTRLTVV.

CDR3: CASSNVGGTEAFF. The CDR3, as DNA: TGTGCCAGCAGTAACGTCGGTGGCACTGAAGCTTTCTTT. The rearrangement uses TRBV6-1 and TRBJ1-1; unclear D gene. The germline gives CDR1 MNHNS, CDR2 SASEGT. V was shortened by 5 bases and J by 4 bases, with 11 bases between the two germline ends. The CDR3 covers 13 residues.

The chain employs TRBV10-3 and TRBJ2-1; 8 bases match TRBD2. Germline assignment: CDR1 ENHRY and CDR2 SYGVKD. The CDR3 loop spans 14 amino acids. Trimming took 6 bases from V and 8 from J; bases not matched to a gene: 9. The CDR3 DNA sequence: TGTGCCATCAGCAAGCGGGAGATAAAGGATGAGCAGTTCTTC. It is translated as CAISKREIKDEQFF.

This clone was counted many times. The CDR3 sequence: CASSLVGLAGGTDNEQFF. DNA of the CDR3: TGCGCCAGCAGCTTGGTGGGACTAGCGGGAGGTACCGACAATGAGCAGTTCTTC. The V gene is TRBV5-1, the J gene TRBJ2-1; the match to TRBD2 covers 15 bases. The CDR3 consists of 18 residues. The germline V gene has CDR1 SGHRS and CDR2 YFSETQ. The V segment lost 0 bases and the J segment 5 bases; nucleotides outside the gene matches: 6.

The rearrangement links TRBV13 to TRBJ1-1, with D perhaps TRBD1 (6 bases). Germline CDR1 reads PRHDT; CDR2 reads FYEKMQ (reference sequence). Trimming left V 0 bases short and J 0 bases short, with 11 bases between. The length of the CDR3 is 16 residues. CDR3: CASSLGPGQMNTEAFF. CDR3 coding DNA: TGTGCCAGCAGCTTAGGACCCGGACAGATGAACACTGAAGCTTTCTTT.

V gene TRBV6-4 combines with J gene TRBJ2-3; 7 positions agree with TRBD2. The ends lost 7 bases at V and 0 bases at J; junction bases unmatched: 10. Germline CDR1 is MRHNA and CDR2 is SNTAGT. The CDR3 is made up of 16 amino acids. CDR3 sequence (DNA): TGTGCCAGCATTACTTTAGCGGGCCCAAGCACAGATACGCAGTATTTT. It is translated as CASITLAGPSTDTQYF.

A remark on this clone: Other DNA sequences in the sample encode the same CDR3. The V call is TRBV6-1, the J call TRBJ2-3; 8 nucleotides align to TRBD1. The CDR3 length is 14 residues. Germline trimming cut 6 bases from V and 0 bases from J; bases unmatched to any gene: 2. Per germline, CDR1 MNHNS and CDR2 SASEGT. The CDR3 coding sequence is TGTGCCAGCAGCGACAGGGGCAGCACAGATACGCAGTATTTT. Its translation: CASSDRGSTDTQYF.

V gene TRBV6-6 combines with J gene TRBJ2-2; 11 bases are shared with TRBD2. This CDR3 has 15 residues. CDR1 is MNHNY and CDR2 is SVGAGI in the germline V gene (reference sequence). Trimming took 6 bases from V and 3 from J; bases not matched to a gene: 3. CDR3 sequence reads: CASSLAGGHTGELFF. CDR3 nucleotide sequence: TGTGCCAGCAGCCTAGCGGGAGGCCACACCGGGGAGCTGTTTTTT.

For this clone: In the same sample, other DNA sequences code for this CDR3. The rearrangement uses TRBV9 and TRBJ2-5, with D unresolved. CDR3 size: 12 residues. V lost 0 bases and J lost 4, with 4 bases in between. The germline V gene has CDR1 SGDLS and CDR2 YYNGEE. In DNA, the CDR3 is TGTGCCAGCAGCGTAGATAGAGAGACCCAGTACTTC. The encoded protein is CASSVDRETQYF.

The chain employs TRBV10-3 and TRBJ2-7; TRBD2 matches 7 bases. The V segment lost 4 bases and the J segment 0 bases; nucleotides outside the gene matches: 3. This CDR3 is 14 amino acids long. The germline V gene encodes CDR1 ENHRY and CDR2 SYGVKD. The CDR3 nucleotides are TGTGCCATCAGTGTAGGCGGGAGCTCCTACGAGCAGTACTTC. It translates to CAISVGGSSYEQYF.

This clone was detected a few times. V is TRBV11-2 and J is TRBJ1-5; D gene ambiguous. Germline values: CDR1 SGHAT, CDR2 FQNNGV. CDR3 length equals 13 residues. The ends were cut back, 5 bases at V and 5 bases at J, with 10 bases in the middle. The CDR3 sequence: CASSTRRYQPQHF. The CDR3 DNA reads TGTGCCAGCAGCACGAGGAGGTATCAGCCCCAGCATTTT.

The chain links TRBV5-4 to TRBJ2-3; D remains unclear. CDR3 length equals 15 residues. Germline V gene lookup returns CDR1 SGHNT and CDR2 YYREEE (reference sequence). Trimming cost V 2 bases and J 2 bases, with 12 bases left between them. This CDR3 reads CASSLIRSLTDTQYF. The CDR3 DNA reads as TGTGCCAGCAGCTTAATTCGTAGCCTCACAGATACGCAGTATTTT.

The genes are TRBV28 and TRBJ1-2; D gene uncertain. CDR3 length: 13 amino acids. From germline, CDR1 is MDHEN and CDR2 SYDVKM. The V end lost 3 bases, the J end lost 7 bases, and 12 bases lay between the germline ends. CDR3 in DNA: TGTGCCAGCAGTTTGTACCGGGGAGGTGGCTACACCTTC. It is translated as CASSLYRGGGYTF.

This chain uses TRBV9 with TRBJ2-1, with D possibly TRBD1 on 5 matching bases. V dropped 3 bases and J dropped 12 bases, with 16 bases sitting between them. Per germline, CDR1 SGDLS and CDR2 YYNGEE. The CDR3 runs 13 residues. The CDR3 DNA is TGTGCCAGCAGCGCCCGTGGGGCCTGGGGGCAGTTCTTC. Translated, it gives CASSARGAWGQFF.

The chain links TRBV4-2 to TRBJ2-1; the D gene is possibly TRBD1 (6 bases). CDR1 is LGHNA and CDR2 is YNFKEQ in the germline V gene. CDR3 size: 14 residues. The V end lost 2 bases, the J end lost 3 bases, and 8 bases lay between the germline ends. The CDR3 DNA reads TGTGCCAGCAGCCAACTGGACAGCTACAATGAGCAGTTCTTC. Its translation: CASSQLDSYNEQFF.

The chain links TRBV15 to TRBJ2-1, with TRBD2 matching 7 bases. From germline, CDR1 is LNHNV and CDR2 YYDKDF (reference sequence). The CDR3 covers 15 residues. J was trimmed by 3 bases and V by 3 bases; bases with no gene match: 5. The CDR3 loop reads CATSSSGTNYNEQFF. The CDR3 bases are TGTGCCACCAGCAGCTCCGGGACTAACTACAATGAGCAGTTCTTC. The whole variable domain, filled in from reference TRBV15 and TRBJ2-1, reads DAMVIQNPRYQVTQFGKPVTLSCSQTLNHNVMYWYQQKSSQAPKLLFHYYDKDFNNEADTPDNFQSRRPNTSFCFLDIRSPGLGDTAMYLCATSSSGTNYNEQFFGPGTRLTVL.

The chain uses TRBV28 and TRBJ2-7, with TRBD1 matching 7 bases. CDR3 size: 14 residues. CDR1 is MDHEN and CDR2 is SYDVKM in the germline V gene. The J segment lost 0 bases and the V segment lost 5 bases, leaving 4 bases of the junction unmatched. The CDR3 here is CASSPWDSSYEQYF. DNA for the CDR3: TGTGCCAGCAGTCCTTGGGACAGCTCCTACGAGCAGTACTTC.

Of note for this clone: Compared with germline, one end of the junction differs, possibly owing to a read error. This sequence joins TRBV7-7 and TRBJ2-7; 10 bases line up with TRBD2. The germline gives CDR1 SSHAT, CDR2 FNYEAQ (reference sequence). The CDR3 runs to 13 residues. This CDR3 reads CASSLAGANEQYF. In DNA, the CDR3 is TGTGCCAGCAGCCTAGCGGGAGCAAACGAGCAGTACTTC.

The chain is built from TRBV7-9 and TRBJ2-5; D gene uncertain. The CDR3 sequence is 12 residues long. With 5 bases removed from V and 2 bases from J, the gap between germline ends came to 6 bases. CDR1 SEHNR and CDR2 FQNEAQ come from the germline V gene (reference sequence). The CDR3 DNA reads as TGTGCCAGCAGCCAAGAGCAAGAGACCCAGTACTTC. Translation: CASSQEQETQYF.

V and J are TRBV28 and TRBJ2-7, with a possible D match to TRBD2 (5 bases). This CDR3 has 12 amino acids. Trimming shortened V by 8 bases and J by 4 bases, and 12 bases separated the two germline ends. Per the germline V gene, CDR1 is MDHEN and CDR2 is SYDVKM. In DNA, the CDR3 is TGTGCCAGCGCGGAGGAGTCATACGAGCAGTACTTC. Protein product: CASAEESYEQYF.

A few counts support this clone. The rearrangement joins TRBV7-9 to TRBJ1-1; D not certain. The V end lost 8 bases, the J end lost 0 bases, and 7 bases lay between the germline ends. This CDR3 has 12 residues. The V gene's germline CDR1 is SEHNR and CDR2 FQNEAQ (reference sequence). Written as DNA, the CDR3 is TGTGCCAGCTTCGACATGAACACTGAAGCTTTCTTT. This gives the protein CASFDMNTEAFF.

The CDR3 reads CASSQTSGPYEQYF. The CDR3 DNA follows: TGCGCCAGCAGCCAAACTAGCGGACCCTACGAGCAGTACTTC. V usage is TRBV4-1 and J usage is TRBJ2-7; 8 bases are a match to TRBD2. Germline trimming cut 2 bases from V and 2 bases from J; bases unmatched to any gene: 2. CDR1 and CDR2 (germline): MGHRA, YSYEKL. This CDR3 region has 14 residues.

This clone was counted a single time. The chain couples TRBV5-1 to TRBJ2-1; 10 nucleotides agree with TRBD2. The CDR3 contains 15 residues. CDR1 is SGHRS and CDR2 is YFSETQ in the germline V gene. The trim removed 2 bases at V and 7 bases at J, leaving 6 bases unmatched. The CDR3 loop reads CASSFGAGGPNEQFF. The CDR3 coding sequence is TGCGCCAGCAGCTTCGGAGCGGGAGGGCCGAATGAGCAGTTCTTC.

The genes are TRBV7-8 and TRBJ2-7; tentatively, D is TRBD1 (5 bases). Germline CDR1 reads SGHVS; CDR2 reads FQNEAQ. V lost 5 bases to trimming and J lost 0 bases, with 14 bases between them. The length of the CDR3 is 15 residues. This CDR3 reads CASSPLKGRSYEQYF. The CDR3 nucleotides are TGTGCCAGCAGCCCCCTCAAGGGGCGCTCCTACGAGCAGTACTTC.

The rearrangement joins TRBV28 to TRBJ1-2; no clear D gene. Germline values: CDR1 MDHEN, CDR2 SYDVKM. The ends were cut back, 6 bases at V and 10 bases at J, with 15 bases in the middle. This CDR3 region has 12 residues. Written as DNA, the CDR3 is TGTGCCAGCAGCCTCAGTTCGGGAGTCTACACCTTC. This sequence encodes CASSLSSGVYTF.

The genes are TRBV10-1 and TRBJ2-5, with 13 bases identical to TRBD2. CDR3 size: 17 residues. CDR1 is WNHNN and CDR2 is SYGVQD in the germline V gene (reference sequence). Trimming cost V 4 bases and J 5 bases; bases outside gene matches: 10. CDR3 coding DNA: TGCGCCAGCAGTGGAAGGACTAGCGGGAGATCGTCGGAGACCCAGTACTTC. Protein sequence: CASSGRTSGRSSETQYF.

J is TRBJ2-3 and V is TRBV14, with 9 bases lining up with TRBD2. Germline V CDR1 and CDR2: SGHDN, FVKESK. V lost 4 bases, J lost 1 base, and 6 bases stayed unmatched. The CDR3 runs 16 residues. This CDR3 reads CASSPHRTSGTDTQYF. The CDR3 coding sequence is TGTGCCAGCAGCCCCCATCGGACTAGCGGCACAGATACGCAGTATTTT. Full variable domain (rest looked up from reference TRBV14 and TRBJ2-3): EAGVTQFPSHSVIEKGQTVTLRCDPISGHDNLYWYRRVMGKEIKFLLHFVKESKQDESGMPNNRFLAERTGGTYSTLKVQPAELEDSGVYFCASSPHRTSGTDTQYFGPGTRLTVL.

This chain connects TRBV7-2 to TRBJ2-2, with TRBD1 matching 7 bases. This CDR3 contains 13 residues. Germline CDR1 reads SGHTA; CDR2 reads FQGNSA. J was trimmed by 6 bases and V by 6 bases; bases with no gene match: 4. CDR3 nucleotide sequence: TGTGCCAGCAGTCCCCAGGGGGCCGGGGAGCTGTTTTTT. Translation: CASSPQGAGELFF.